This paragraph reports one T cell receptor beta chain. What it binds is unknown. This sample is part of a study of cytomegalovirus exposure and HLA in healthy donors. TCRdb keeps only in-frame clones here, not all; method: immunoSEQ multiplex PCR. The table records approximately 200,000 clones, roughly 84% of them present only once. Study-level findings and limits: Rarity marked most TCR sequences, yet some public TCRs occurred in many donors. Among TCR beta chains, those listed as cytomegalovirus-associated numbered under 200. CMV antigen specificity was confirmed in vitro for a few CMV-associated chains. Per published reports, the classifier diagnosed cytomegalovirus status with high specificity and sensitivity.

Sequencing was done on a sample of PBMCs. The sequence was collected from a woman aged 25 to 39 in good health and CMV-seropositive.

The chain's CDR3 is CASSTLSGGETQYF. Here the CDR3 DNA reads TGTGCCAGCAGTACCCTTAGCGGGGGGGAGACCCAGTACTTC. The gene calls are TRBV27 and TRBJ2-5, with 10 nucleotides matching TRBD2. Trimming took 5 bases from V and 5 from J; bases not matched to a gene: 5. The CDR3 consists of 14 residues. Germline V lookup: CDR1 MNHEY, CDR2 SMNVEV (reference sequence).